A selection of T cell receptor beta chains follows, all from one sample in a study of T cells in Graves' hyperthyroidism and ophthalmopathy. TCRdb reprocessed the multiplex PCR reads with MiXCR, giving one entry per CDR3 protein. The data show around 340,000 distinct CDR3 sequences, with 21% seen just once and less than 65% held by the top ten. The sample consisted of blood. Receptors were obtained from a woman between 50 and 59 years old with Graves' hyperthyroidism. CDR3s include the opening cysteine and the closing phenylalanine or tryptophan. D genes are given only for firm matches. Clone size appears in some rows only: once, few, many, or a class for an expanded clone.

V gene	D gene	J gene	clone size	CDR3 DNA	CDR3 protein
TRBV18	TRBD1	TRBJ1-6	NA	TGTGCCAGCTCTCTTGGACAGGGGTTTTCACCCCTCCACTTT	CASSLGQGFSPLHF
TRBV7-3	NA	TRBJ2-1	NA	TGTGCCAGCAGCTTATCCGCCGACTCCTACAATGAGCAGTTCTTC	CASSLSADSYNEQFF
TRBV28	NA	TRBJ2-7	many	TGTGCCAGCAGTTCTGGTGGGGGAAGGGCGCGAGAGCAGTACTTC	CASSSGGGRAREQYF
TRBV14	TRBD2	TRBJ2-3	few	TGTGCCAGCAGCCAAAAAACCTTCCTAGCGGGAGTGGCAGATACGCAGTATTTT	CASSQKTFLAGVADTQYF
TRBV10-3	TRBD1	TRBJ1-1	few	TGTGCCATCAGTGCGGAGACAGGGAGCACTGAAGCTTTCTTT	CAISAETGSTEAFF
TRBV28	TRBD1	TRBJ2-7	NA	TGTGCCAGCAGTACCAGGACAGGGGGAGTCAACGAGCAGTACTTC	CASSTRTGGVNEQYF
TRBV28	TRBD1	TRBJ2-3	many	TGTGCCAGCAGGCCGGGGACAGTACCAGATACGCAGTATTTT	CASRPGTVPDTQYF
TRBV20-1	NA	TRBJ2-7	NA	TGCAGTGCTACACAGTCCCTCTACGAGCAGTACTTC	CSATQSLYEQYF
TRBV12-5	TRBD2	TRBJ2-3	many	TGTGCTAGTGGTTTGGGCCTAGCGGGGAACACAGATACGCAGTATTTT	CASGLGLAGNTDTQYF
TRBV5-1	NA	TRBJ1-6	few	TGCGCCAGCAGCTTGGCCACCAGGGATGATTCACCCCTCCACTTT	CASSLATRDDSPLHF
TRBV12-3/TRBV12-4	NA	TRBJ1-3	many	TGTGCCAGCAGTGCCGGGTCCTCTGGAAACACCATATATTTT	CASSAGSSGNTIYF
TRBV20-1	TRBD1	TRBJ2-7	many	TGCAGTGCTTGGGACAGTTTTACCTACGAGCAGTACTTC	CSAWDSFTYEQYF
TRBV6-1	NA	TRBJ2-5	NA	TGTGCCAGCAGTGAACCCGAGACCCAGTACTTC	CASSEPETQYF
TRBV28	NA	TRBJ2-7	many	TGTGCCAGCAGGCTCCGCCCTCCAGGAAGCTCCTACGAGCAGTACTTC	CASRLRPPGSSYEQYF
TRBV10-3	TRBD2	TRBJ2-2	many	TGTGCCATCAGTGCTGCCGGGACTAGCGACACCGGGGAGCTGTTTTTT	CAISAAGTSDTGELFF
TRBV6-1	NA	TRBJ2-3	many	TGTGCCATCTCGCTAGTCCCTGGCACAGATACGCAGTATTTT	CAISLVPGTDTQYF
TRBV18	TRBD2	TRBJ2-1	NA	TGTGCCAGCTCATCTTCCTCGTCTAGCGGGAGTAGAGATGAGCAGTTCTTC	CASSSSSSSGSRDEQFF
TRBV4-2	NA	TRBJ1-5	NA	TGTGCCAGCAGCCAAGATGCCAGGGTAGGTAGCAATCAGCCCCAGCATTTT	CASSQDARVGSNQPQHF
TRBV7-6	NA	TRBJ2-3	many	TGTGCCAGCAGCACCCCATTGGATACGCAGTATTTT	CASSTPLDTQYF
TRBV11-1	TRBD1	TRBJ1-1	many	TGTGCCAGCAGCATGGACCGGGACAGGGGCTTGATGAACACTGAAGCTTTCTTT	CASSMDRDRGLMNTEAFF
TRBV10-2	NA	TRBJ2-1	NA	TGCGCCAGCGGTAGTGGAGGGCCTCCACAGTACAATGAGCAGTTCTTC	CASGSGGPPQYNEQFF
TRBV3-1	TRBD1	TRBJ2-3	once	TGTGCCAGCAGCCTCCGACAGGGGCGCGCAGATACGCAGTATTTT	CASSLRQGRADTQYF
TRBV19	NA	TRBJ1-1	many	TGTGCCAGTAGGCTACAGGGACTGGGAGCTTTCTTT	CASRLQGLGAFF
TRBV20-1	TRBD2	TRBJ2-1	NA	TGCAGTGGTCATAGCGGGGGGGCAGCCTACTCCTACAATGAGCAGTTCTTC	CSGHSGGAAYSYNEQFF
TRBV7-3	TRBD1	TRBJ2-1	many	TGTGCCAGCAGCTTGTACCCTCGTAACAGGGGGCGGAATGAGCAGTTCTTC	CASSLYPRNRGRNEQFF
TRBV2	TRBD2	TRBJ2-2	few	TGTGCCAGCAGTTTATCCGGGAGGGCCACCGGGGAGCTGTTTTTT	CASSLSGRATGELFF
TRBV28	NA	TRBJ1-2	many	TGTGCCAGCAGCCCATTCGTCTCTGGCTACACCTTC	CASSPFVSGYTF